The TCR beta chain described here comes from a study of T cell changes during pregnancy in multiple sclerosis. Per germline, CDR1 LNHNV and CDR2 YYDKDF (reference sequence). V was trimmed by 0 bases and J by 5 bases, leaving 7 bases between them. The CDR3 has 13 amino acids. Clones were read by immunoSEQ multiplex PCR, and TCRdb kept only the in-frame ones, dropping some. Here the sample spans fewer than 100,000 clones, 89% being singletons. The sequence was collected from a female donor with multiple sclerosis, enrolled in a pregnancy study. The genes are TRBV15 and TRBJ2-5, with unresolved D. The sample here was peripheral blood, taken before pregnancy. The CDR3: CATSRDRAETQYF. CDR3 DNA sequence: TGTGCCACCAGCAGAGATCGCGCGGAGACCCAGTACTTC.